This T cell receptor beta chain was sequenced for a study of blood T cell repertoires in COVID-19. At the level of the study: Material from acute and convalescent COVID-19 was sourced from the United States, Italy and Spain. T cells, B-cell-depleted T cells, or PBMCs supplied cDNA or gDNA.

Patients from Seattle were sampled longitudinally, starting during active infection. As processed by the authors: The authors estimated nucleated cell counts from reference gene primer amplification. Clones were sequenced by immunoSEQ multiplex PCR, and TCRdb holds only the in-frame ones, with some missing. V and J calls and clone size are copied from that table; D and trimming were computed from the DNA. Here the sample spans about 180,000 clones, 60% to 85% being singletons. CDR1 is MNHEY, CDR2 SMNVEV, per germline (reference sequence). Trimming shortened V by 2 bases and J by 0 bases, and 11 bases separated the two germline ends. The CDR3 consists of 16 residues.

This chain connects TRBV27 to TRBJ1-5; D perhaps matches TRBD1 (5 bases). Sequencing input: peripheral blood. The receptor comes from a woman aged 55-75 years with COVID-19, enrolled during active disease. CDR3 protein: CASSLRRDSSNQPQHF. Written as DNA, the CDR3 is TGTGCCAGCAGTTTAAGGCGGGACTCTAGCAATCAGCCCCAGCATTTT.